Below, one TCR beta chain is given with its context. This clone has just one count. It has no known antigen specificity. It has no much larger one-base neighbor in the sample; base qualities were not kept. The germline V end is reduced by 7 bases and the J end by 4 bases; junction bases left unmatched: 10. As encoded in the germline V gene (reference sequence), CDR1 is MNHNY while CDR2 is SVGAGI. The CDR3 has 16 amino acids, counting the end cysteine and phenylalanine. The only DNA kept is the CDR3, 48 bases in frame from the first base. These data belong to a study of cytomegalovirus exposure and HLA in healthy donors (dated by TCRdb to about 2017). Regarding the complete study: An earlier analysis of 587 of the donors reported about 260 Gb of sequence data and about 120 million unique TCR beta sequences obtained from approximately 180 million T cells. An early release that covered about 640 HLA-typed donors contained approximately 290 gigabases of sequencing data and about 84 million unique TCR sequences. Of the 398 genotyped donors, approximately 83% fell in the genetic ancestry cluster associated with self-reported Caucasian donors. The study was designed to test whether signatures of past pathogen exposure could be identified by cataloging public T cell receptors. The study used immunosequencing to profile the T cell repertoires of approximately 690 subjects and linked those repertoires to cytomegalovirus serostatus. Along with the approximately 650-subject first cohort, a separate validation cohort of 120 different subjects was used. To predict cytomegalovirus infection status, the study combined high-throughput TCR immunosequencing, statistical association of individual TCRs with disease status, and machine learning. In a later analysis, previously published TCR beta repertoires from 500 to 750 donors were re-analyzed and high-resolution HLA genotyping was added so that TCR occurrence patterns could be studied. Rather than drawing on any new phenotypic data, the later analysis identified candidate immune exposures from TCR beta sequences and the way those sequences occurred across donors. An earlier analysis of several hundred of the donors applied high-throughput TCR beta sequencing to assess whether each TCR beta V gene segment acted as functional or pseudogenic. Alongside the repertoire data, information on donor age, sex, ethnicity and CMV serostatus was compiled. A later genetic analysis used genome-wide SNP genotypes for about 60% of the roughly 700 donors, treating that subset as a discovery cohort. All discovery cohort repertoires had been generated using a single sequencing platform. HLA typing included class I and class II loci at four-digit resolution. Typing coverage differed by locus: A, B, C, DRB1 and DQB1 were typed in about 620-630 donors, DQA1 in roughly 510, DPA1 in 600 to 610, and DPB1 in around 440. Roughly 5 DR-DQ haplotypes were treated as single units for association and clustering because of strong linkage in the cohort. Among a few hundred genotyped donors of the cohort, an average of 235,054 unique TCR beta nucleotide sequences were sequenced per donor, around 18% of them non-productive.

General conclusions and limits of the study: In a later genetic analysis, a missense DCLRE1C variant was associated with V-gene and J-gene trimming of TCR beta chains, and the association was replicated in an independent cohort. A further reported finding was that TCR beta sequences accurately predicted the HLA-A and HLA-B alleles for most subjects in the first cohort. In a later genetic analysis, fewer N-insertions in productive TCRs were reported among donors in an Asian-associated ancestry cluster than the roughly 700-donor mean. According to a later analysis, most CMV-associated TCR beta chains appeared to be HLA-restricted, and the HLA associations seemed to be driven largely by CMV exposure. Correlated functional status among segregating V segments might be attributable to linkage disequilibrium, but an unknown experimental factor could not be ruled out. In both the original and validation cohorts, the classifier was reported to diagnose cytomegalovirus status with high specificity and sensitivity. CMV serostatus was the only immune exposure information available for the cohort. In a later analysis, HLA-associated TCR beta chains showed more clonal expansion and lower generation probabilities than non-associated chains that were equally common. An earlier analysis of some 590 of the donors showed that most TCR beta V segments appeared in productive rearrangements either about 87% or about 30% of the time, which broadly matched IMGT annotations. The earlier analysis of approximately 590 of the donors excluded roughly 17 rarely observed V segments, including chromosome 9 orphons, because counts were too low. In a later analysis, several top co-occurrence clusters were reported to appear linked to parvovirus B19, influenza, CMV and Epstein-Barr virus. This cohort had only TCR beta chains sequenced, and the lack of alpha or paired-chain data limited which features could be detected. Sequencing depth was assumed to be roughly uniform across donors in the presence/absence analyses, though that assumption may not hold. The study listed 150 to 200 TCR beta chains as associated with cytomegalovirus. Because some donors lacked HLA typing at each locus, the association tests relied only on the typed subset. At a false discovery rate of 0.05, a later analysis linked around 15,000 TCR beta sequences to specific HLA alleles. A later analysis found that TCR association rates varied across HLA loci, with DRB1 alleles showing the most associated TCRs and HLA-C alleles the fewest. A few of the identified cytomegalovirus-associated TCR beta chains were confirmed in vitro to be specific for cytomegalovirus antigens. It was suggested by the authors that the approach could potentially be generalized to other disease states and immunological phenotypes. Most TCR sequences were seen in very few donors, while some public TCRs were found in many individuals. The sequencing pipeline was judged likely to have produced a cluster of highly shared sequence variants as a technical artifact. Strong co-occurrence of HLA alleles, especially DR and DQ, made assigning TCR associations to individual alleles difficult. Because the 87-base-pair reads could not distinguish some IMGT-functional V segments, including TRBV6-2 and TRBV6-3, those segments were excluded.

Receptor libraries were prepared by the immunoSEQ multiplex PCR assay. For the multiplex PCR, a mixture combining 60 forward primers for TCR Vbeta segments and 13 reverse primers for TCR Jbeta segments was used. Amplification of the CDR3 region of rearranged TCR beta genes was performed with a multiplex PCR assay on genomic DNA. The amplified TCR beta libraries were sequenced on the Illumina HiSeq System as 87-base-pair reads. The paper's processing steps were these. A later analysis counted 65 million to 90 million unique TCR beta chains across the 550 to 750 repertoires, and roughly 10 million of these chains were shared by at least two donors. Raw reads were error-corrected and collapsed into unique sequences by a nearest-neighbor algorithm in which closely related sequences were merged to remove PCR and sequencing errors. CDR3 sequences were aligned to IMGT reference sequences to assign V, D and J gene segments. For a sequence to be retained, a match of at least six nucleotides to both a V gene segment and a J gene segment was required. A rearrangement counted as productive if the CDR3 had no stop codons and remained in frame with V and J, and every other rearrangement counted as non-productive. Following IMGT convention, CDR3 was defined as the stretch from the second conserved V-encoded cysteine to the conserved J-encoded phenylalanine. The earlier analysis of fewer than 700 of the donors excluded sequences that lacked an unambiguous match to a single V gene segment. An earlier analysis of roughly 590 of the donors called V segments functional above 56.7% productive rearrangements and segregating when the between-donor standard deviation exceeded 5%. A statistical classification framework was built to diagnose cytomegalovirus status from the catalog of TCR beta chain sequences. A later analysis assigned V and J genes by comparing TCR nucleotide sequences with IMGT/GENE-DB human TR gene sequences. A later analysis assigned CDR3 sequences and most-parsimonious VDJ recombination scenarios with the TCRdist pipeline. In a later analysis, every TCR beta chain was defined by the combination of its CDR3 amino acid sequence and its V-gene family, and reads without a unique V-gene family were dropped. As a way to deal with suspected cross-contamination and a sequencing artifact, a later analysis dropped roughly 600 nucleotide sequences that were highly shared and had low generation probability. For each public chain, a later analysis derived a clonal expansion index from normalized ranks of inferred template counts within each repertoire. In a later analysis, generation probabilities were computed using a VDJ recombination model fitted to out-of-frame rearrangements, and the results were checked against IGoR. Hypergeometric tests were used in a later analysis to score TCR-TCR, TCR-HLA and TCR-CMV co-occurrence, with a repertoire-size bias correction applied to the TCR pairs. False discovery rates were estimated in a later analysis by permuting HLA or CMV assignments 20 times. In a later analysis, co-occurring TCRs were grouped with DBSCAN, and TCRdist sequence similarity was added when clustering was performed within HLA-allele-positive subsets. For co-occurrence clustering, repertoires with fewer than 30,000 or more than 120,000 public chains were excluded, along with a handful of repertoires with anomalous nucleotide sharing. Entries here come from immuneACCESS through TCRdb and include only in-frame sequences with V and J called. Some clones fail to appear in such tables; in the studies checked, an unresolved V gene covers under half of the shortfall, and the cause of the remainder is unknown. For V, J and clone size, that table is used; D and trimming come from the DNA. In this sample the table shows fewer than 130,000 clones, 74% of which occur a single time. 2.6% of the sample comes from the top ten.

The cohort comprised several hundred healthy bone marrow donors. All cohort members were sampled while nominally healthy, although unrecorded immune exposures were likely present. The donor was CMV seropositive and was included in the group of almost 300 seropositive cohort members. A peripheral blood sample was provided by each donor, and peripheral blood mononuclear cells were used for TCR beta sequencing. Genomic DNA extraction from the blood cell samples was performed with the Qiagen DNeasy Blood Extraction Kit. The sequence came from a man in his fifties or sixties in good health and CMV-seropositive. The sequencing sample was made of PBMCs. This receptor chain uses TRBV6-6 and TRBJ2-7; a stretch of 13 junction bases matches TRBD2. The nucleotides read TGTGCCAGCACCCGTTCCGGGACTAGCGGGATTTACGAGCAGTACTTC. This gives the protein CASTRSGTSGIYEQYF.